Each of the 15 T cell receptor beta chains below was sequenced from the same sample in a study of CD8 T cells in ankylosing spondylitis. Study outcomes and limitations: A motif of under ten highly homologous TCR beta variants was seen as apparently characteristic of ankylosing spondylitis blood.

TCRdb called the 5' RACE reads again in MiXCR, with one record for every CDR3 protein. This sample yields some 840,000 distinct CDR3 sequences, of which 12% are seen a single time; roughly 0.51% belongs to the top ten. Which antigens these TCRs recognize remains unknown. The sequencing sample was made of blood, either unsorted or a sorted T cell fraction (not recorded which). These receptors originate from a male donor with ankylosing spondylitis.

The CDR3 DNA follows: TGCGCCAGCAGCTTGGCCGGCAGGGGGCCTTCTGAAGCTTTCTTT. It is translated as CASSLAGRGPSEAFF. The chain is built from TRBV5-1 and TRBJ1-1; 8 nucleotides line up with TRBD1. The CDR3 length is 15 residues. After removal of 0 bases from V and 6 bases from J, the junction contained 7 bases not matched to a gene. Germline CDR1 and CDR2: SGHRS and YFSETQ.

This rearrangement joins TRBV6-2 or TRBV6-3 to TRBJ2-3, with 7 bases fitting TRBD1. Germline loops: CDR1 MNHEY, CDR2 SVGEGT. CDR3 length equals 15 residues. V was clipped by 7 bases and J by 6 bases; unmatched bases: 13. The CDR3 nucleotides are TGTGCCAGCACCTCCCCTCGAGGGGGCGCCGATACGCAGTATTTT. This gives the protein CASTSPRGGADTQYF.

This chain joins TRBV7-2 and TRBJ1-4; 7 bases map to TRBD1. J gave up 3 bases and V 3 bases, and 7 bases lay outside the gene matches. Germline V gene lookup returns CDR1 SGHTA and CDR2 FQGNSA. The CDR3 is 16 residues long. This CDR3 is CASSFSSGQSNEKLFF. The CDR3 DNA reads as TGTGCCAGCAGCTTCTCGTCGGGACAGTCTAATGAAAAACTGTTTTTT.

This clonotype was seen more than once but under ten times. V is TRBV5-1 and J is TRBJ2-3; no definite D call. V was cut by 4 bases and J by 6 bases, with 9 bases left in between. Germline CDR1 and CDR2: SGHRS and YFSETQ. The CDR3 contains 12 residues. CDR3: CASSPVVDTQYF. The DNA for the CDR3 is TGCGCCAGCAGCCCCGTAGTGGATACGCAGTATTTT.

This clonotype was observed a few times. The rearrangement joins TRBV4-2 to TRBJ2-1; D not certain. The CDR3 has 14 amino acids. Germline V gene data show CDR1 as LGHNA and CDR2 as YNFKEQ. V gave up 4 bases and J gave up 2 bases, with 9 bases separating them. The CDR3 DNA follows: TGTGCCAGCAGCCGACCACAGCCCTACAATGAGCAGTTCTTC. Its protein is CASSRPQPYNEQFF.

The chain carries TRBV5-5 and TRBJ1-2; 8 nucleotides align to TRBD1. Losses at the gene ends were 2 bases for V and 6 bases for J; bases not matched to a gene: 6. This CDR3 region has 14 residues. Germline lookup yields CDR1 SGHKS and CDR2 YYEKEE (reference sequence). CDR3 amino acids: CASSFTTGDDGYTF. In DNA form, the CDR3 reads TGTGCCAGCAGCTTCACGACAGGGGACGATGGCTACACCTTC.

There are many counts of this clonotype. The rearrangement uses TRBV10-3 and TRBJ2-1, with D possibly matching TRBD2 (6 bases). The CDR3 has 15 amino acids. Trimming took off 4 bases at V and 0 bases at J, with 10 bases between the two ends. Germline CDR1 ENHRY, CDR2 SYGVKD. This chain's CDR3 is CAISAGGSSYNEQFF. In nucleotides, the CDR3 is TGTGCCATCAGTGCTGGGGGGAGCTCCTACAATGAGCAGTTCTTC.

This clonotype came up a few times. The rearrangement joins TRBV20-1 to TRBJ2-7; 14 bases are shared with TRBD2. Trimming cost V 4 bases and J 1 base; bases outside gene matches: 21. Germline CDR1 DFQATT, CDR2 SNEGSKA (reference sequence). The CDR3 is 21 amino acids. The CDR3 nucleotides are TGCAGTGCTATCCATTATTTCATGGGACTAGCGGGAGTAACGAGGTCCTACGAGCAGTACTTC. This codes for CSAIHYFMGLAGVTRSYEQYF.

This clonotype was found a few times. This chain connects TRBV18 to TRBJ1-4; D is ambiguous. Germline loops: CDR1 KGHSH, CDR2 LQKENI. This CDR3 is 16 amino acids long. V lost 6 bases, J lost 0 bases, and 14 bases lay in between. CDR3 sequence (DNA): TGTGCCAGCTCCCCCAGACAAGGGACAACTAATGAAAAACTGTTTTTT. This codes for CASSPRQGTTNEKLFF.

Details on this clonotype: The junction does not match germline at one end; this may be a read error. The chain employs TRBV7-2 and TRBJ2-3; no definite D call. The germline V gene encodes CDR1 SGHTA and CDR2 FQGNSA. The CDR3 contains 13 residues. The CDR3 protein is CASRLGWIDTQYF. CDR3 DNA sequence: TGTGCCAGCAGGTTAGGGTGGATAGATACGCAGTATTTT.

This sequence joins TRBV12-3 or TRBV12-4 and TRBJ1-5, with 9 positions matching TRBD1. Germline trimming cut 6 bases from V and 4 bases from J; bases unmatched to any gene: 10. The CDR3 has 16 residues. The CDR3: CASRKPGTGLNQPQHF. CDR3 DNA sequence: TGTGCCAGCAGGAAACCCGGGACAGGGCTAAATCAGCCCCAGCATTTT.

The chain is built from TRBV9 and TRBJ1-1; tentatively, D is TRBD1 (5 bases). V lost 6 bases to trimming and J lost 0 bases, with 12 bases between them. The CDR3 contains 14 residues. CDR1 and CDR2 (germline): SGDLS, YYNGEE. The CDR3 nucleotides are TGTGCCAGCACCCAAACAGGCATGAACACTGAAGCTTTCTTT. This sequence encodes CASTQTGMNTEAFF. Filled out from reference TRBV9 and TRBJ1-1, the complete variable domain reads DSGVTQTPKHLITATGQRVTLRCSPRSGDLSVYWYQQSLDQGLQFLIQYYNGEERAKGNILERFSAQQFPDLHSELNLSSLELGDSALYFCASTQTGMNTEAFFGQGTRLTVV.

This clonotype has just a few counts. The chain recombines TRBV13 with TRBJ2-3; the D gene could be TRBD1 or TRBD2 (5 bases each). This CDR3 spans 16 amino acids. Germline CDR1 and CDR2: PRHDT and FYEKMQ (reference sequence). V gave up 0 bases and J gave up 1 base, with 11 bases separating them. The CDR3 sequence is CASSLGPQGGTDTQYF. CDR3 sequence (DNA): TGTGCCAGCAGCTTAGGCCCTCAGGGAGGCACAGATACGCAGTATTTT.

This chain joins TRBV7-9 and TRBJ1-1; tentatively, D is TRBD1 (5 bases). The CDR3 runs 15 residues. V lost 1 base, J lost 3 bases, and 12 bases lay in between. Germline values: CDR1 SEHNR, CDR2 FQNEAQ (reference sequence). CDR3 residues: CASSLVAGLDTEAFF. The CDR3 DNA reads TGTGCCAGCAGCTTAGTGGCAGGGTTGGACACTGAAGCTTTCTTT.

This chain links TRBV4-3 with TRBJ2-1, with 7 positions matching TRBD2. The CDR3 runs to 17 residues. Per germline, CDR1 LGHNA and CDR2 YSLEER. After removal of 0 bases from V and 0 bases from J, the junction contained 5 bases not matched to a gene. The chain's CDR3 is CASSQEFAGVSYNEQFF. The CDR3 DNA sequence: TGCGCCAGCAGCCAAGAATTCGCGGGAGTCTCCTACAATGAGCAGTTCTTC.